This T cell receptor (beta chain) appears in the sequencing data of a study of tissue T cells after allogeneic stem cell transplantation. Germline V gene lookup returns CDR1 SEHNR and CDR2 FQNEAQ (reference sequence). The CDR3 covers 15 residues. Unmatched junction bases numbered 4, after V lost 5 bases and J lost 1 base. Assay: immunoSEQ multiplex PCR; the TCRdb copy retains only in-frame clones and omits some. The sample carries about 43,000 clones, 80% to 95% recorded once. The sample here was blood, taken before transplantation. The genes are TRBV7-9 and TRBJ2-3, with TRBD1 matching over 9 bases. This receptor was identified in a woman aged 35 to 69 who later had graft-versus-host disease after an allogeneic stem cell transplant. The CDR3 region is CASSLRTGGTDTQYF. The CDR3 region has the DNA TGTGCCAGCAGCCTTCGGACAGGGGGCACAGATACGCAGTATTTT.